The T cell receptor (beta chain) under discussion was sequenced for a study of graft-versus-host responses after intestinal transplantation. This clone appeared a single time. This CDR3 has 18 residues. V was cut by 5 bases and J by 0 bases, with 23 bases left in between. Looked up from germline, CDR1 is LNHNV and CDR2 is YYDKDF (reference sequence). Libraries were prepared by immunoSEQ multiplex PCR; TCRdb keeps only in-frame clonotypes and omits some of them. The sample records about 47,000 clones, 90% to 95% being singletons. The chain recombines TRBV15 with TRBJ2-7; D is perhaps TRBD1 or TRBD2 (5 bases each). The TCR comes from a human patient who received an intestinal transplant, so some T cells may come from the graft donor. The sample consisted of PBMCs, taken around 790 days after a first intestinal transplant, on the day of a second. In nucleotides, the CDR3 is TGTGCCACCAGCGAAACTTCTCACCCCGGGACGACCTCCTACGAGCAGTACTTC. Protein sequence: CATSETSHPGTTSYEQYF.